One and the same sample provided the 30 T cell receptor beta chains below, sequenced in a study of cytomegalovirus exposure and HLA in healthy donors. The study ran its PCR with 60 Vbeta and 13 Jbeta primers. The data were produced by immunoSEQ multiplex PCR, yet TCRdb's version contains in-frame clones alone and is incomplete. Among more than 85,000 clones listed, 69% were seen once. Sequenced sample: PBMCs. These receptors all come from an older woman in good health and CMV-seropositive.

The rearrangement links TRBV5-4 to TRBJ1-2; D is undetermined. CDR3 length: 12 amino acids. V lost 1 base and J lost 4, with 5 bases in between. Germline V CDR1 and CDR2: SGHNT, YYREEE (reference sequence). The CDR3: CASSLNSYGYTF. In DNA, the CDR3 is TGTGCCAGCAGCTTGAACAGCTATGGCTACACCTTC.

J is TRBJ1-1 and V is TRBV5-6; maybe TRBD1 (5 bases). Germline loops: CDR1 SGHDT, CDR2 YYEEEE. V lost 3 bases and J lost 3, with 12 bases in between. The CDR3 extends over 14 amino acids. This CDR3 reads CASSYEIGDTEAFF. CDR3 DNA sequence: TGTGCCAGCAGCTATGAAATAGGGGACACTGAAGCTTTCTTT. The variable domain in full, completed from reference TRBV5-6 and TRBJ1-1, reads DAGVTQSPTHLIKTRGQQVTLRCSPKSGHDTVSWYQQALGQGPQFIFQYYEEEERQRGNFPDRFSGHQFPNYSSELNVNALLLGDSALYLCASSYEIGDTEAFFGQGTRLTVV.

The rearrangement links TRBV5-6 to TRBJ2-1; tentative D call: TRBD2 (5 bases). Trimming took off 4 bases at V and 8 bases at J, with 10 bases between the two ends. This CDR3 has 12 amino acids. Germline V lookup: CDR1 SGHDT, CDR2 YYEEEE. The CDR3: CASSLLVDEQFF. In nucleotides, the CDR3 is TGTGCCAGCAGCCTACTAGTGGATGAGCAGTTCTTC.

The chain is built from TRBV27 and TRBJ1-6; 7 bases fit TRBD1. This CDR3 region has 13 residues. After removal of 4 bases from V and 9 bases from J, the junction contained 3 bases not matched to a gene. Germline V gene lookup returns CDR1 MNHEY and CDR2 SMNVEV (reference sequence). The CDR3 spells CASSSDRVSPLHF. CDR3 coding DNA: TGTGCCAGCAGTTCCGACAGGGTTTCACCCCTCCACTTT.

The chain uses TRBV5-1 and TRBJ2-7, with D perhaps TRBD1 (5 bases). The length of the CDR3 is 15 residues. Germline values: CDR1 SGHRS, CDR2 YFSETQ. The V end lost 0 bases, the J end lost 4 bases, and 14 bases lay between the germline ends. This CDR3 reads CASSLGGGSYYEQYF. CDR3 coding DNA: TGCGCCAGCAGCTTGGGGGGCGGCAGTTATTACGAGCAGTACTTC.

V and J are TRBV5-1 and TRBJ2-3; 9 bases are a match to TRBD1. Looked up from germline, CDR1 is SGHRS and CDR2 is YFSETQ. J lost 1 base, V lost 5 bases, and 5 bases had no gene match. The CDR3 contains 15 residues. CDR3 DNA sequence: TGCGCCAGCAGTCGGACAGGGGACGGCACAGATACGCAGTATTTT. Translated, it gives CASSRTGDGTDTQYF.

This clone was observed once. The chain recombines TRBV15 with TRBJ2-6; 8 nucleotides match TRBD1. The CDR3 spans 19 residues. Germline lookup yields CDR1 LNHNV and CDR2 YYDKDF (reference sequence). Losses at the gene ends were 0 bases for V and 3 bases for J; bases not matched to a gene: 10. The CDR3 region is CATSRELRTGIDGANVLTF. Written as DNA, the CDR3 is TGTGCCACCAGCAGAGAGCTCCGGACAGGGATCGATGGGGCCAACGTCCTGACTTTC.

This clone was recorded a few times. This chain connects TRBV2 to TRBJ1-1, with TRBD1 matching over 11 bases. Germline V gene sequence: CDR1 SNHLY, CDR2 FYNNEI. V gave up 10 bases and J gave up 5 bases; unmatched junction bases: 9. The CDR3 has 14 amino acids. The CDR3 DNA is TGTGCCACCCTGAAGGACAGGGGGCGGACTGAAGCTTTCTTT. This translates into CATLKDRGRTEAFF.

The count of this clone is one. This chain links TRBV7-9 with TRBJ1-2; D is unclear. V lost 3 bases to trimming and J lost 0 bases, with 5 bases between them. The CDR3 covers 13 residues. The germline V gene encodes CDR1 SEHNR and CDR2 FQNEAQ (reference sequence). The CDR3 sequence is CASSFSANYGYTF. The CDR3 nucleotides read TGTGCCAGCAGCTTCAGTGCTAACTATGGCTACACCTTC.

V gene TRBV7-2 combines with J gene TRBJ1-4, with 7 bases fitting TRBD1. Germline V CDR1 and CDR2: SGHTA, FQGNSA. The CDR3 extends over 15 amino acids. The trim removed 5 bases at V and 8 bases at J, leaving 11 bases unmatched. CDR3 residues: CASSLRTGLEEKLFF. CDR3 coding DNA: TGTGCCAGCAGCCTCCGGACAGGTCTAGAGGAAAAACTGTTTTTT.

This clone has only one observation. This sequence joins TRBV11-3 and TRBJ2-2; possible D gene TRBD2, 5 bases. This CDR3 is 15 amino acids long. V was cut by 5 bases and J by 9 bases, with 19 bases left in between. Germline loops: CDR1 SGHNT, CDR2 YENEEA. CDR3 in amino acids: CASSAGDYRSRELFF. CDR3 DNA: TGTGCCAGCAGCGCCGGCGACTATCGCAGCAGGGAGCTGTTTTTT. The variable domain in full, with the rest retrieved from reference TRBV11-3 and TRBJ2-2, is EAGVVQSPRYKIIEKKQPVAFWCNPISGHNTLYWYLQNLGQGPELLIRYENEEAVDDSQLPKDRFSAERLKGVDSTLKIQPAELGDSAVYLCASSAGDYRSRELFFGEGSRLTVL.

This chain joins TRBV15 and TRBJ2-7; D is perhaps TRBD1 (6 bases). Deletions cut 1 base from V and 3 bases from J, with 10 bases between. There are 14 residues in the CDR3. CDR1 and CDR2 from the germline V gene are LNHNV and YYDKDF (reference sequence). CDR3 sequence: CATSRAAGVYEQYF. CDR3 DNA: TGTGCCACCAGCAGAGCGGCAGGGGTCTACGAGCAGTACTTC.

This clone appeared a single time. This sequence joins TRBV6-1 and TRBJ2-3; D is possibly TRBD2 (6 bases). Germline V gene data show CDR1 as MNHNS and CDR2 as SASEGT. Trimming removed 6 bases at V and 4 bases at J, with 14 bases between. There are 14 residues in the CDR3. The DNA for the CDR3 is TGTGCCAGCAGGGGACTCCCGGTGGCAGATACGCAGTATTTT. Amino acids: CASRGLPVADTQYF.

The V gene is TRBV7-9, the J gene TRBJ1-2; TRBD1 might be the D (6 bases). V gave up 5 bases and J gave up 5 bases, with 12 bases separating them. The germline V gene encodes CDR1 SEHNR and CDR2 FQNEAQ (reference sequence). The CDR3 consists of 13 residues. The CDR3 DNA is TGTGCCAGCAGCGGACAGAGATCTTATGGCTACACCTTC. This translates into CASSGQRSYGYTF.

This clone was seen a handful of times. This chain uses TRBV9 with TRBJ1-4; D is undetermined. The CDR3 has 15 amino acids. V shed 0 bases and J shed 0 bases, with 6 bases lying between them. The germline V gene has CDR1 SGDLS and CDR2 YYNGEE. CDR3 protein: CASSVAGSTNEKLFF. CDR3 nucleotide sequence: TGTGCCAGCAGCGTAGCGGGGTCAACTAATGAAAAACTGTTTTTT.

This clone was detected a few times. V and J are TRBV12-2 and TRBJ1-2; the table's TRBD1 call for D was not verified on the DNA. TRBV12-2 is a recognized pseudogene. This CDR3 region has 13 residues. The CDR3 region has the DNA TGTGCAAGTCGCCCGACAGGGCCCTATGGCTACACCTTC. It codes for CASRPTGPYGYTF.

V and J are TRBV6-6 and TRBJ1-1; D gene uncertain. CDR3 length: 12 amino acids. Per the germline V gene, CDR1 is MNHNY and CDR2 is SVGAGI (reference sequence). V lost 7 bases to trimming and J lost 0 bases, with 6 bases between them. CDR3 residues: CASTIMNTEAFF. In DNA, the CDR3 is TGTGCCAGCACTATAATGAACACTGAAGCTTTCTTT.

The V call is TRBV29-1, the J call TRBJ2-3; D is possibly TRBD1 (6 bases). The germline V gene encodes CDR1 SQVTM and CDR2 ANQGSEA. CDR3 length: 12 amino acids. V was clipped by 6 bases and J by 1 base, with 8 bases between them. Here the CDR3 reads CSVRTGTDTQYF. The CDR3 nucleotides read TGCAGCGTAAGGACAGGCACAGATACGCAGTATTTT.

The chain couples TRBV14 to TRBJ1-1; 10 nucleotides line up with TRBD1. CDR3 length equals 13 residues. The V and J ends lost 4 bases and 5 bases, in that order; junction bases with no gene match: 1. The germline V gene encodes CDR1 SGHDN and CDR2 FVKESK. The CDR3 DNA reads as TGTGCCAGCAGCCGGACAGGGGGTACTGAAGCTTTCTTT. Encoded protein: CASSRTGGTEAFF. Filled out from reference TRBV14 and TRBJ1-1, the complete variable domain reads EAGVTQFPSHSVIEKGQTVTLRCDPISGHDNLYWYRRVMGKEIKFLLHFVKESKQDESGMPNNRFLAERTGGTYSTLKVQPAELEDSGVYFCASSRTGGTEAFFGQGTRLTVV.

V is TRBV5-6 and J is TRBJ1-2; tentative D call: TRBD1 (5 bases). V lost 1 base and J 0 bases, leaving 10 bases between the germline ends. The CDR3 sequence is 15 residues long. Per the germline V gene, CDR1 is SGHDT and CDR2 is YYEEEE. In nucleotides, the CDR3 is TGTGCCAGCAGCTTGAGGGCGACAGCTAACTATGGCTACACCTTC. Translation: CASSLRATANYGYTF.

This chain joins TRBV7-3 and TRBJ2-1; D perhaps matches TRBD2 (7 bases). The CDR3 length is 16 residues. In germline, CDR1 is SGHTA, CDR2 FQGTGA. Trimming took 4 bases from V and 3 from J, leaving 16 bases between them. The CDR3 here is CASSSSPGGLYNEQFF. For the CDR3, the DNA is TGTGCCAGCAGCTCCTCCCCCGGGGGGCTCTACAATGAGCAGTTCTTC.

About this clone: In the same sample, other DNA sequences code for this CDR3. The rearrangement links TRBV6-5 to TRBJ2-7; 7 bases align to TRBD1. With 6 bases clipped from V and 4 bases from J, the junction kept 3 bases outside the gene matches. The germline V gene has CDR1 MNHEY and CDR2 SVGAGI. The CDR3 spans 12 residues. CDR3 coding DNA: TGTGCCAGCAGGACAGGGCTTTACGAGCAGTACTTC. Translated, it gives CASRTGLYEQYF.

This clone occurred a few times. The CDR3 DNA is TGTGCCAGCTCACCACCCCGGGACAGAGCCAATTCACCCCTCCACTTT. Translating it yields CASSPPRDRANSPLHF. V usage is TRBV18 and J usage is TRBJ1-6; 7 nucleotides line up with TRBD1. This CDR3 spans 16 amino acids. J gave up 7 bases and V 0 bases, and 6 bases lay outside the gene matches. Germline V gene sequence: CDR1 KGHSH, CDR2 LQKENI.

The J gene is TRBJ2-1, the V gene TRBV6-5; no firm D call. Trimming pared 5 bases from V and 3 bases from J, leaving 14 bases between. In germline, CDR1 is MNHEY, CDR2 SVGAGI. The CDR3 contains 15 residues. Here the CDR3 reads CASSAVPSNYNEQFF. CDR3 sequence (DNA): TGTGCCAGCAGTGCGGTCCCATCTAACTACAATGAGCAGTTCTTC.

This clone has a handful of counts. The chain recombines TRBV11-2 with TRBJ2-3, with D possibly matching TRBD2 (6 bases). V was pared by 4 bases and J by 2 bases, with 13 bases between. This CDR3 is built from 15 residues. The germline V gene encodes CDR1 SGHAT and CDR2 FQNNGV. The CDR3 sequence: CASSWIGGDTDTQYF. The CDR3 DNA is TGTGCCAGCAGCTGGATCGGGGGAGACACAGATACGCAGTATTTT.

CDR3 region: CASTPTVMNTEAFF. As DNA, the CDR3 is TGTGCCAGCACCCCGACAGTTATGAACACTGAAGCTTTCTTT. This chain connects TRBV6-5 to TRBJ1-1; D is possibly TRBD1 (5 bases). This CDR3 spans 14 amino acids. With 7 bases removed from V and 0 bases from J, the gap between germline ends came to 12 bases. From germline, CDR1 is MNHEY and CDR2 SVGAGI.

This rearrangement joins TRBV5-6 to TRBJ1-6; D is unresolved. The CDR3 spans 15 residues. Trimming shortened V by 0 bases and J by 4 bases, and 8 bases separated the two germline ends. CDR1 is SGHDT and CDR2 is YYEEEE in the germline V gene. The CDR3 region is CASSLVQEYNSPLHF. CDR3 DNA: TGTGCCAGCAGCTTGGTCCAGGAATATAATTCACCCCTCCACTTT.

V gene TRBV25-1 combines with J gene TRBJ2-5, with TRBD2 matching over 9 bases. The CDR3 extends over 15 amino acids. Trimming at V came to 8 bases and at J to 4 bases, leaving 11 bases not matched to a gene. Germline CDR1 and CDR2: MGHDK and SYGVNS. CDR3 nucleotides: TGTGCCAGCCTCAGCGCGGGGGGGCCGAGAGAGACCCAGTACTTC. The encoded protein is CASLSAGGPRETQYF.

CDR3 in amino acids: CASSLPAGRNEQYF. The CDR3 DNA reads TGTGCCAGCAGTCTTCCCGCAGGTCGAAACGAGCAGTACTTC. The J gene is TRBJ2-7, the V gene TRBV6-1; D gene ambiguous. The CDR3 has 14 residues. Germline-derived CDR1 and CDR2 are MNHNS and SASEGT. The germline V and J ends were trimmed by 5 bases and 5 bases, with 16 bases remaining between them.

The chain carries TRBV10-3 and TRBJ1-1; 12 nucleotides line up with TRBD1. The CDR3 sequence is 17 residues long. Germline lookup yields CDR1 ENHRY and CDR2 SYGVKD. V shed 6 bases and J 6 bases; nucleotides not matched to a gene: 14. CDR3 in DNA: TGTGCCATCAGGGCGAGTGGGACAGGGGGCGCAGGCGCTGAAGCTTTCTTT. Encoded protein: CAIRASGTGGAGAEAFF.